This T cell receptor beta chain is from a study of T cells after yellow fever vaccination. Many counts were recorded for this clonotype. The study made its TCR cDNA through 5'RACE template switching. That step introduced a universal primer site along with UMIs. One entry per CDR3 protein results from TCRdb running MiXCR on the 5' RACE reads. The sample consists of hundreds of thousands of distinct CDR3 sequences, 6.2% of them appearing once. Germline V gene lookup returns CDR1 LGHDT and CDR2 YNNKEL (reference sequence). Trimming pared 2 bases from V and 5 bases from J, leaving 3 bases between. CDR3 length equals 11 residues.

This sequence joins TRBV3-1 and TRBJ2-5; D gene unclear. The sample here was PBMCs, taken 5 days after the yellow fever booster vaccination. The source is a man aged 25 to 40 who received the YFV17D yellow fever vaccine. CDR3 loop: CASSQLETQYF. In DNA, the CDR3 is TGTGCCAGCAGCCAATTGGAGACCCAGTACTTC.